Listed below are T cell receptor beta chains from one sample, sequenced in a study of T cell responses to AZD1222 COVID-19 vaccine. The repertoire was sequenced with immunoSEQ multiplex PCR; TCRdb's copy has only in-frame clones and lacks some. This table has 95,000 to 150,000 clones, 70% to 90% appearing once. The sequenced sample was peripheral blood, obtained on day 0 of AZD1222 vaccination. The origin of the receptors is an adult in good health. The CDR3 runs from the conserved cysteine through the conserved F or W. The listing skips clone size in some rows; elsewhere it reads once, few, many or a size class.

TRBV29-1	NA	TRBJ2-2	CSSLDRGDTGELFF
TRBV9	NA	TRBJ2-7	CASSVGLGGYEQYF
TRBV29-1	NA	TRBJ1-3	CSVDGGLAGNTIYF
TRBV11-3	NA	TRBJ2-3	CASSPRTGVTDTQYF
TRBV6-2/TRBV6-3	NA	TRBJ2-5	CASSYGGRPQETQYF
TRBV28	once	TRBJ1-1	CASRVQANTEAFF
TRBV5-4	NA	TRBJ2-7	CASRGQGRSEQYF
TRBV12-3/TRBV12-4	NA	TRBJ1-1	CASSRDSGEAFF
TRBV9	NA	TRBJ2-7	CASSPQRTGYYEQYF
TRBV19	NA	TRBJ1-5	CASSTQGTDFNQPQHF
TRBV6-5	NA	TRBJ2-7	CASSRTGTRNYEQYF
TRBV29-1	NA	TRBJ1-3	CSVGGGINSGNTIYF
TRBV12-3/TRBV12-4	once	TRBJ2-1	CASSLSDEQFF
TRBV6-5	NA	TRBJ2-2	CASEKSGRVNGELFF
TRBV18	few	TRBJ2-7	CASSPSSRTSAGEQYF